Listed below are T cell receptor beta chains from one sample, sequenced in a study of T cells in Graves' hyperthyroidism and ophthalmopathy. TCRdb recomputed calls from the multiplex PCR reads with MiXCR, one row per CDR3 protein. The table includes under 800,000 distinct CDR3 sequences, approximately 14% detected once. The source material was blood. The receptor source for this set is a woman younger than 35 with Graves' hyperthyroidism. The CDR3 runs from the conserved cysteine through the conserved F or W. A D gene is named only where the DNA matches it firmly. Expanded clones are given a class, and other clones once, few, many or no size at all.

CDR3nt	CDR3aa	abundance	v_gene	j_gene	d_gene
TGTGCCTGCAACCTAGCGGGGAGCTCCTACGAGCAGTACTTC	CACNLAGSSYEQYF	.	TRBV2	TRBJ2-7	TRBD2
TGTGCCAGCAGCGTAGGACAGGAGAATCAGCCCCAGCATTTT	CASSVGQENQPQHF	once	TRBV9	TRBJ1-5	.
TGCGCCAGCAGCTTGGGAGGGGGCAGATTGAACACTGAAGCTTCCTTT	CASSLGGGRLNTEASF	.	TRBV5-1	TRBJ1-1	TRBD1
TGCAGTGCTAGAATGGGGGCAAGCACAGATACGCAGTATTTT	CSARMGASTDTQYF	.	TRBV20-1	TRBJ2-3	.
TGTGCCAGCAGCTTGGACAGGAGCGATGGGCTAACTAGCGGGAGGGGCGATACGCAGTATTTT	CASSLDRSDGLTSGRGDTQYF	.	TRBV5-6	TRBJ2-3	TRBD2
TGCAGCGTAAACAGGGGGAACACTGAAGCTTTCTTT	CSVNRGNTEAFF	few	TRBV29-1	TRBJ1-1	TRBD1
TGTGCCAGCAGTCAGGGGGGTGACGAGCAGTACTTC	CASSQGGDEQYF	.	TRBV6-2/TRBV6-3	TRBJ2-7	.
TGTGCCACCAGTGATCTGACAGGGGGCGATGGCTACACCTTC	CATSDLTGGDGYTF	many	TRBV24-1	TRBJ1-2	TRBD1
TGTGCCAGCAGTTCAGGGGGCAATCTGTACGAGCAGTACTTC	CASSSGGNLYEQYF	many	TRBV28	TRBJ2-7	TRBD1
TGTGCCAGCAGCTTAGCCGACAGGGACAATCAGCCCCAGCATTTT	CASSLADRDNQPQHF	.	TRBV5-6	TRBJ1-5	TRBD1
TGTGCCAGCTCACCCTCCCGGGACGCGGTAGACACCGGGGAGCTGTTTTTT	CASSPSRDAVDTGELFF	few	TRBV18	TRBJ2-2	.
TGTGCCAGCTACTTTGACCATGAGCAGTTCTTC	CASYFDHEQFF	many	TRBV28	TRBJ2-1	.
TGTGCCAGCAGCCCGGGGGGGACAGCTGGCTACGAGCAGTACTTC	CASSPGGTAGYEQYF	.	TRBV11-2	TRBJ2-7	.
TGTGCCAGCAGTATACGGGGACAGGGAGGCTCACCCCTCCACTTT	CASSIRGQGGSPLHF	many	TRBV28	TRBJ1-6	TRBD1
TGCAGTGCCTCCGGCGGGAGGGCCTACGACGAGCAGTACTTC	CSASGGRAYDEQYF	few	TRBV20-1	TRBJ2-7	TRBD2
TGTGCCAGCAGTTTTTGGGGAGATTTGTACGAGCAGTACTTC	CASSFWGDLYEQYF	few	TRBV28	TRBJ2-7	.
TGTGCCAGCAGCTGGGGGACAGCGGATGGCAATCAGCCCCAGCATTTT	CASSWGTADGNQPQHF	.	TRBV5-5	TRBJ1-5	TRBD1
TGTGCCAGCAGTTTATTTTCCGGCGGAGTGAGCTTC	CASSLFSGGVSF	.	TRBV28	TRBJ2-7	.
TGTGCCAGCAGCTTAAACAGGCCAGGGCAGGAGACCCAGTACTTC	CASSLNRPGQETQYF	few	TRBV7-2	TRBJ2-5	.
TGTGCCAGCAGGCAGGGGGGGCGCGTCGCCGGGGAGCTGTTTTTT	CASRQGGRVAGELFF	few	TRBV28	TRBJ2-2	.
TGCAGCGTCCAAGACCGCACAGGGTTGAATGAGCAGTTCTTC	CSVQDRTGLNEQFF	.	TRBV29-1	TRBJ2-1	.
TGTGCCAGCAGTTACGAAACCGACGGAGGAGATACGCAGTATTTT	CASSYETDGGDTQYF	.	TRBV6-2/TRBV6-3	TRBJ2-3	.
TGTGCCAGCAGTTACGAGCCGGCTGGAACCTACGAGCAGTACTTC	CASSYEPAGTYEQYF	.	TRBV6-5	TRBJ2-7	.
TGTGCCATCAGTGACTCGACGGGAGGCACTGAAGCTTTCTTT	CAISDSTGGTEAFF	many	TRBV10-3	TRBJ1-1	.
TGTGCCTGGAGTGTAGGGCATACCGGGGAGCTGTTTTTT	CAWSVGHTGELFF	few	TRBV30	TRBJ2-2	.
TGTGCCAGCAGGTTGGGACAGGGGGCTAATGAGCAGTTCTTC	CASRLGQGANEQFF	many	TRBV12-3/TRBV12-4	TRBJ2-1	TRBD1
TGTGCCAGCAGTGAGCGTTTTCGGACAGCGAACACTGAAGCTTTCTTT	CASSERFRTANTEAFF	.	TRBV6-4	TRBJ1-1	.
TGTGCCAGCAGCCCCGGACAGGGGGCATCGGGCAATCAGCCCCAGCATTTT	CASSPGQGASGNQPQHF	many	TRBV3-1	TRBJ1-5	TRBD1
TGTGCCAGCAGTTCCCCTCCAGGGCACACAGATACGCAGTATTTT	CASSSPPGHTDTQYF	.	TRBV28	TRBJ2-3	.
TGCAGTGCCAAAACCCCCCCGGGACTAGCGGGAAGGGCCTCCTACAATGAGCAGTTCTTC	CSAKTPPGLAGRASYNEQFF	many	TRBV20-1	TRBJ2-1	TRBD2
TGTGCCAGCAGTGATAGAGGGAGGACTGAAGCTTTCTTT	CASSDRGRTEAFF	many	TRBV2	TRBJ1-1	.
TGTGCCAGCAGCTTGGGACAGAGCCCCTATGGCTACACCTTC	CASSLGQSPYGYTF	few	TRBV5-6	TRBJ1-2	.
TGTGCCACCAGTGATTTAGGGACAGCCTATGGCTACACCTTC	CATSDLGTAYGYTF	few	TRBV24-1	TRBJ1-2	TRBD1
TGTGCCAGCAGTTCCGACAGCGCCCGTTGGCCGTACTTC	CASSSDSARWPYF	few	TRBV6-1	TRBJ2-7	.
TGCGCCAGCAGCCCACAGCCCGGGACTAGCGTGGTGATTGGGTCCTACGAGCAGTACTTC	CASSPQPGTSVVIGSYEQYF	.	TRBV5-1	TRBJ2-7	TRBD2
TGTGCCAGCAGCCCTCGTCTGGGTAGCGGGAGTGGCCCCTCTGGGGCTAACGTCCTGACTTTC	CASSPRLGSGSGPSGANVLTF	.	TRBV7-9	TRBJ2-6	TRBD2
TGTGCCAGCAGCTTAACAGGGGACCGTTCACCCCTCCACTTT	CASSLTGDRSPLHF	.	TRBV7-2	TRBJ1-6	TRBD1
TGTGCCAGCAGCCAAAGCGGGGTCTCCTACAATGAGCAGTTCTTC	CASSQSGVSYNEQFF	many	TRBV7-8	TRBJ2-1	TRBD2
TGTGCCTGGACTCGGGACAGCCTAGCGAACACTGAAGCTTTCTTT	CAWTRDSLANTEAFF	many	TRBV30	TRBJ1-1	TRBD1
TGTGCCAGCAGTGAATCAGGGACAGGGGGCAATGAGCAGTTCTTC	CASSESGTGGNEQFF	.	TRBV6-1	TRBJ2-1	TRBD1
TGTGCCAGCAGCTTAGAGGACAGGGGGCCGTACAATGAGCAGTTCTTC	CASSLEDRGPYNEQFF	.	TRBV7-2	TRBJ2-1	TRBD1
TGTGCCAGCAGCTTAGTTCAGGAGAACACTGAAGCTTTCTTT	CASSLVQENTEAFF	few	TRBV7-8	TRBJ1-1	.
TGTGCCAGCAGTGAAACGTTGTGGGGAAGTACGCAGTATTTT	CASSETLWGSTQYF	.	TRBV6-1	TRBJ2-3	.
TGTGCCAGCAGCTTAGCTACTATGGGGGCAGCCTTTAATTCACCCCTCCACTTT	CASSLATMGAAFNSPLHF	many	TRBV7-8	TRBJ1-6	.
TGTGCCAGCAGGTCCCCAGAGGAGTCGGAGACCCAGTACTTC	CASRSPEESETQYF	many	TRBV7-2	TRBJ2-5	.
TGTGCCAGCAGCCAGGCGACTAGCGGGAGGGCAGATACGCAGTATTTT	CASSQATSGRADTQYF	many	TRBV3-1	TRBJ2-3	TRBD2
TGCAGCGTTGGGGGGAGCACGACTGCAGCTTTCTTT	CSVGGSTTAAFF	few	TRBV29-1	TRBJ1-1	.
TGTGCCACCAGCAGGAGGTCAATAGACCCATCGGTTGGGACCCAGTACTTC	CATSRRSIDPSVGTQYF	.	TRBV15	TRBJ2-5	.
TGTGCCAGCAGTCCGACAGGCCGGGATGGGGAGCAGTACTTC	CASSPTGRDGEQYF	many	TRBV28	TRBJ2-7	.
TGTGCCACCGGGACAGGGGGTAGCACAGATACGCAGTATTTT	CATGTGGSTDTQYF	.	TRBV6-4	TRBJ2-3	TRBD1
TGTGCCAGCAGCGTAGGGGGGGCCCAAGAGACCCAGTACTTC	CASSVGGAQETQYF	few	TRBV9	TRBJ2-5	.